Below are 25 T cell receptor beta chains sequenced from a single sample in a study of blood T cell repertoires in COVID-19. Only in-frame clones appear in the TCRdb table, and some are missing; sequencing was by immunoSEQ multiplex PCR. The table lists about 57,000 clones, approximately 78% of them singletons, with 8.2% in the top ten. The sequenced material came from peripheral blood. Every receptor here comes from a woman aged 80 or older with acute or convalescent COVID-19.

This chain uses TRBV6-5 with TRBJ2-2, with 9 positions matching TRBD1. Germline-derived CDR1 and CDR2 are MNHEY and SVGAGI. Losses at the gene ends were 6 bases for V and 2 bases for J; bases not matched to a gene: 4. This CDR3 has 15 amino acids. Written as DNA, the CDR3 is TGTGCCAGCAGGGGACAGGGCCCTAACACCGGGGAGCTGTTTTTT. Amino acid sequence: CASRGQGPNTGELFF.

The chain couples TRBV12-5 to TRBJ2-3; possible D gene TRBD1, 6 bases. There are 15 residues in the CDR3. V lost 3 bases, J lost 0 bases, and 10 bases lay in between. Germline V CDR1 and CDR2: LGHNT, FRNRAP. The chain's CDR3 is CASGFSQGSTDTQYF. In DNA, the CDR3 is TGTGCTAGTGGTTTTTCACAGGGAAGCACAGATACGCAGTATTTT.

This clone was counted between two and nine times. This sequence joins TRBV7-3 and TRBJ2-2; TRBD1 matches at 8 bases. Germline loops: CDR1 SGHTA, CDR2 FQGTGA. The CDR3 is made up of 17 amino acids. The J segment lost 2 bases and the V segment lost 5 bases, leaving 10 bases of the junction unmatched. CDR3 residues: CASSRDRNTINTGELFF. CDR3 DNA sequence: TGTGCCAGCAGCCGGGACAGGAACACAATTAACACCGGGGAGCTGTTTTTT. Together with reference TRBV7-3 and TRBJ2-2, the CDR3 gives the full variable domain: GAGVSQTPSNKVTEKGKYVELRCDPISGHTALYWYRQSLGQGPEFLIYFQGTGAADDSGLPNDRFFAVRPEGSVSTLKIQRTERGDSAVYLCASSRDRNTINTGELFFGEGSRLTVL.

The V and J genes are TRBV5-6 and TRBJ1-2, with a tentative D call TRBD1 (6 bases). CDR1 SGHDT and CDR2 YYEEEE come from the germline V gene. The CDR3 sequence is 15 residues long. Trimming removed 0 bases at V and 4 bases at J, with 13 bases between. The CDR3 DNA sequence: TGTGCCAGCAGCTTGGCCCAGGGGTCGGGCTATGGCTACACCTTC. It yields the protein CASSLAQGSGYGYTF.

As DNA, the CDR3 is TGTGCCAGCAGTGGGGGACTAGCGGCGGGGGAGACCCAGTACTTC. It translates to CASSGGLAAGETQYF. The chain links TRBV2 to TRBJ2-5, with 11 bases lining up with TRBD2. V shed 4 bases and J 5 bases; nucleotides not matched to a gene: 6. The CDR3 covers 15 residues. In germline, CDR1 is SNHLY, CDR2 FYNNEI.

V gene TRBV6-5 combines with J gene TRBJ2-7; D might be TRBD1 (5 bases). V lost 6 bases and J lost 0, with 12 bases in between. CDR3 length equals 14 residues. CDR1 is MNHEY, CDR2 SVGAGI, per germline. The CDR3 sequence is CASRQGSPSYEQYF. CDR3 nucleotides: TGTGCCAGCAGGCAGGGCAGTCCCTCCTACGAGCAGTACTTC.

The genes are TRBV9 and TRBJ2-3, with a possible D match to TRBD2 (6 bases). The germline V gene encodes CDR1 SGDLS and CDR2 YYNGEE. V was trimmed by 0 bases and J by 1 base, leaving 9 bases between them. This CDR3 has 15 amino acids. The CDR3 DNA reads as TGTGCCAGCAGCGTAGGTGGCGGGGGCACAGATACGCAGTATTTT. Its translation is CASSVGGGGTDTQYF. Combining the CDR3 with reference TRBV9 and TRBJ2-3 gives the whole variable domain DSGVTQTPKHLITATGQRVTLRCSPRSGDLSVYWYQQSLDQGLQFLIQYYNGEERAKGNILERFSAQQFPDLHSELNLSSLELGDSALYFCASSVGGGGTDTQYFGPGTRLTVL.

The V and J genes are TRBV5-5 and TRBJ1-2, with 8 positions matching TRBD1. CDR3 size: 13 residues. The germline CDR1 and CDR2 sequences are SGHKS and YYEKEE (reference sequence). V shed 6 bases and J 3 bases; nucleotides not matched to a gene: 4. The CDR3 region is CASTQGAYYGYTF. CDR3 DNA sequence: TGTGCCAGCACCCAGGGGGCCTACTATGGCTACACCTTC.

This clone was seen once. The chain has TRBV29-1 and TRBJ2-4; 9 nucleotides match TRBD1. With 6 bases clipped from V and 6 bases from J, the junction kept 6 bases outside the gene matches. This CDR3 region has 13 residues. Germline V CDR1 and CDR2: SQVTM, ANQGSEA. In nucleotides, the CDR3 is TGCAGCGTCGGACAGGGGAGGGGAAACATTCAGTACTTC. Protein sequence: CSVGQGRGNIQYF.

This chain connects TRBV27 to TRBJ2-1, with D tentatively TRBD2 (5 bases). This CDR3 contains 17 residues. The V gene's germline CDR1 is MNHEY and CDR2 SMNVEV (reference sequence). Deletions cut 6 bases from V and 3 bases from J, with 21 bases between. Written as DNA, the CDR3 is TGTGCCAGCAGCAAAAGGTCAACTTCCCGGGACTACAATGAGCAGTTCTTC. It yields the protein CASSKRSTSRDYNEQFF.

The genes are TRBV5-6 and TRBJ2-3, with D possibly TRBD2 on 6 matching bases. V was cut by 1 base and J by 4 bases, with 13 bases left in between. Germline CDR1 is SGHDT and CDR2 is YYEEEE. The CDR3 length is 15 residues. CDR3 amino acids: CASSLIPEGSDTQYF. CDR3 in DNA: TGTGCCAGCAGCTTGATCCCGGAGGGCTCAGATACGCAGTATTTT.

The chain couples TRBV28 to TRBJ2-3; 9 bases align to TRBD1. The CDR3 consists of 18 residues. Germline V gene lookup returns CDR1 MDHEN and CDR2 SYDVKM. With V trimmed by 1 base and J by 5 bases, 13 bases remained unmatched. For the CDR3, the DNA is TGTGCCAGCAGTTTATTTCCTCATAAACAGGGGGCCGAAGATACGCAGTATTTT. Translation gives CASSLFPHKQGAEDTQYF.

V is TRBV9 and J is TRBJ1-1; a possible D gene is TRBD1 (5 bases). V shed 0 bases and J shed 0 bases, with 15 bases lying between them. The CDR3 runs to 17 residues. Germline V gene sequence: CDR1 SGDLS, CDR2 YYNGEE. The CDR3: CASSVGGPGSLNTEAFF. CDR3 nucleotides: TGTGCCAGCAGCGTAGGGGGCCCAGGCAGCTTGAACACTGAAGCTTTCTTT.

This clone appeared a single time. The CDR3 loop is CASSDRGDYGYTF. DNA for the CDR3: TGTGCCAGCAGTGACAGGGGCGACTATGGCTACACCTTC. V and J are TRBV28 and TRBJ1-2; 8 positions match TRBD1. After removal of 5 bases from V and 3 bases from J, the junction contained 2 bases not matched to a gene. The CDR3 covers 13 residues. CDR1 and CDR2 from the germline V gene are MDHEN and SYDVKM.

This clone came up once. This sequence joins TRBV7-3 and TRBJ2-5; D unresolved. CDR1 SGHTA and CDR2 FQGTGA come from the germline V gene. The CDR3 is 13 amino acids. With 5 bases removed from V and 1 base from J, the gap between germline ends came to 8 bases. The chain's CDR3 is CASSLVPQETQYF. The CDR3 DNA reads TGTGCCAGCAGCCTAGTCCCCCAAGAGACCCAGTACTTC. Drawing the rest from reference TRBV7-3 and TRBJ2-5, the complete variable domain is GAGVSQTPSNKVTEKGKYVELRCDPISGHTALYWYRQSLGQGPEFLIYFQGTGAADDSGLPNDRFFAVRPEGSVSTLKIQRTERGDSAVYLCASSLVPQETQYFGPGTRLLVL.

The chain links TRBV18 to TRBJ2-7; TRBD2 aligns across 9 bases. The germline gives CDR1 KGHSH, CDR2 LQKENI. V gave up 5 bases and J gave up 0 bases; unmatched junction bases: 17. The CDR3 extends over 19 amino acids. In nucleotides, the CDR3 is TGTGCCAGCTCAGGCCCGGCGGGAGGGGCGGGCCTGAGCTCCTACGAGCAGTACTTC. The encoded protein is CASSGPAGGAGLSSYEQYF.

This sequence joins TRBV6-5 and TRBJ2-2, with unresolved D. Germline V CDR1 and CDR2: MNHEY, SVGAGI. CDR3 length: 13 amino acids. The V gene lost 2 bases and the J gene lost 3 bases, with 4 bases spanning the gap. In nucleotides, the CDR3 is TGTGCCAGCAGTTACGCGCACACCGGGGAGCTGTTTTTT. Translating gives CASSYAHTGELFF.

This clone was counted between two and nine times. The V call is TRBV7-3, the J call TRBJ1-1; D is perhaps TRBD1 (5 bases). Germline values: CDR1 SGHTA, CDR2 FQGTGA. The V and J ends lost 5 bases and 5 bases respectively, with 12 bases between them. The CDR3 runs 13 residues. The CDR3 coding sequence is TGTGCCAGCAGCCCGGGGGAGGGTACTGAAGCTTTCTTT. Residues: CASSPGEGTEAFF.

The rearrangement uses TRBV5-5 and TRBJ2-7; 8 nucleotides agree with TRBD2. CDR1 is SGHKS and CDR2 is YYEKEE in the germline V gene (reference sequence). Unmatched junction bases numbered 5, after V lost 0 bases and J lost 3 bases. This CDR3 comprises 15 residues. The CDR3 sequence: CASSLDGSGVYEQYF. Here the CDR3 DNA reads TGTGCCAGCAGCTTGGATGGTAGCGGGGTCTACGAGCAGTACTTC.

This chain links TRBV10-3 with TRBJ1-2; TRBD1 agrees at 7 bases. Germline V CDR1 and CDR2: ENHRY, SYGVKD. Trimming removed 2 bases from V and 6 bases from J; junction bases left unmatched: 12. CDR3 size: 16 residues. The CDR3 DNA reads TGTGCCATCAGTGAGGAACCGACAGGGCTACCCAATGGCTACACCTTC. Amino acid sequence: CAISEEPTGLPNGYTF.

The rearrangement uses TRBV29-1 and TRBJ2-1; D possibly corresponds to TRBD2 (5 bases). The germline gives CDR1 SQVTM, CDR2 ANQGSEA. The V gene lost 1 base and the J gene lost 3 bases, with 13 bases spanning the gap. The CDR3 loop spans 15 amino acids. CDR3 DNA: TGCAGCGTTGAAGGAGGGAAGGAAAACTACAATGAGCAGTTCTTC. It specifies CSVEGGKENYNEQFF.

The chain is built from TRBV5-5 and TRBJ1-6; 10 nucleotides agree with TRBD1. This CDR3 has 15 amino acids. Unmatched junction bases numbered 5, after V lost 4 bases and J lost 7 bases. Germline CDR1 is SGHKS and CDR2 is YYEKEE (reference sequence). CDR3 in amino acids: CASSPGTGANSPLHF. The CDR3 DNA follows: TGTGCCAGCAGCCCGGGGACAGGGGCCAATTCACCCCTCCACTTT. Based on the CDR3 plus reference TRBV5-5 and TRBJ1-6, the full variable domain is DAGVTQSPTHLIKTRGQQVTLRCSPISGHKSVSWYQQVLGQGPQFIFQYYEKEERGRGNFPDRFSARQFPNYSSELNVNALLLGDSALYLCASSPGTGANSPLHFGNGTRLTVT.

The chain is built from TRBV5-1 and TRBJ2-2; D gene unclear. The CDR3 runs to 12 residues. V lost 7 bases and J lost 3, with 7 bases in between. The germline CDR1 and CDR2 sequences are SGHRS and YFSETQ. CDR3 DNA sequence: TGCGCCAGCTTCCCTCACACCGGGGAGCTGTTTTTT. Translating gives CASFPHTGELFF.

This chain links TRBV7-2 with TRBJ2-3, with TRBD2 matching over 9 bases. V shed 3 bases and J 1 base; nucleotides not matched to a gene: 2. The CDR3 length is 15 residues. CDR1 and CDR2 from the germline V gene are SGHTA and FQGNSA. The chain's CDR3 is CASSFQRGGTDTQYF. CDR3 bases: TGTGCCAGCAGCTTCCAGCGGGGGGGCACAGATACGCAGTATTTT.

The rearrangement links TRBV5-4 to TRBJ2-3, with a weak D call TRBD2 (5 bases). With 4 bases removed from V and 6 bases from J, the gap between germline ends came to 15 bases. CDR1 is SGHNT, CDR2 YYREEE, per germline (reference sequence). The length of the CDR3 is 14 residues. The DNA of the CDR3 is TGTGCCAGCAGCCCTGACCGGGGTTGGGATACGCAGTATTTT. Translation gives CASSPDRGWDTQYF.